This T cell receptor (beta chain) was sequenced during a study of Ad26.COV2.S vaccination and SARS-CoV-2 variants. Across the study: Each vaccinee took Ad26.COV2.S intramuscularly, once or twice 56 days apart. Whole-study findings and limits: While placebo recipients had lower spike-specific TCR breadth, vaccine recipients had more. Vaccine and placebo recipients had comparable breadth of non-spike TCRs. The breadth of spike-specific CD8+ and CD4+ T cell responses after vaccination was reportedly substantial.

Libraries were prepared by immunoSEQ multiplex PCR; TCRdb keeps only in-frame clonotypes and omits some of them. The data hold some 500,000 clones, with 89% observed a single time. Germline loops: CDR1 SGHAT, CDR2 FQNNGV. V shed 5 bases and J shed 10 bases, with 15 bases lying between them. The CDR3 extends over 14 amino acids. On this clone: What it binds is unknown.

Treatment described: roughly 19 received Ad26.COV2.S at low or high dose, single or two shots; about 5 received placebo; per-sample allocation not given. Day 63 after the first vaccine or placebo injection was the time point for sampling. Sequences were derived from peripheral blood, sampled in a trial of Ad26.COV2.S vaccine versus placebo. The chain is built from TRBV11-2 and TRBJ1-6; no firm D call. The TCR sequence derives from a person between 18 and 65 years old who received the Ad26.COV2.S COVID-19 vaccine or a placebo. CDR3 nucleotides: TGTGCCAGCAGCGAAGGGTTAGCGCGATCACCCCTCCACTTT. Translating gives CASSEGLARSPLHF.